This T cell receptor beta chain originates from a study of cytomegalovirus exposure and HLA in healthy donors. The wider study: Prior work identified 117 million unique TCR beta sequences in some 180 million T cells. Early release data held tens of millions of unique TCRs from HLA-typed donors. Study findings and constraints: Reported performance of the classifier showed diagnosis of cytomegalovirus status with high specificity and sensitivity.

Trimming shortened V by 6 bases and J by 2 bases, and 11 bases separated the two germline ends. Germline V gene data show CDR1 as MNHEY and CDR2 as SMNVEV (reference sequence). This CDR3 is 13 amino acids long. With respect to this clone: Its target is not known.

The study ran its PCR with 60 Vbeta and 13 Jbeta primers. This table comes from immunoSEQ multiplex PCR, and its TCRdb copy is limited to in-frame clones, with some not included. The data contain roughly 170,000 clones, 82% of them singletons. The specimen sequenced was PBMCs. The chain has TRBV27 and TRBJ2-7, with D tentatively TRBD2 (6 bases). This TCR was sampled from a male donor in good health and CMV-seronegative. The CDR3 loop is CASRGGGTYEQYF. CDR3 DNA sequence: TGTGCCAGCAGAGGCGGCGGGACCTACGAGCAGTACTTC.